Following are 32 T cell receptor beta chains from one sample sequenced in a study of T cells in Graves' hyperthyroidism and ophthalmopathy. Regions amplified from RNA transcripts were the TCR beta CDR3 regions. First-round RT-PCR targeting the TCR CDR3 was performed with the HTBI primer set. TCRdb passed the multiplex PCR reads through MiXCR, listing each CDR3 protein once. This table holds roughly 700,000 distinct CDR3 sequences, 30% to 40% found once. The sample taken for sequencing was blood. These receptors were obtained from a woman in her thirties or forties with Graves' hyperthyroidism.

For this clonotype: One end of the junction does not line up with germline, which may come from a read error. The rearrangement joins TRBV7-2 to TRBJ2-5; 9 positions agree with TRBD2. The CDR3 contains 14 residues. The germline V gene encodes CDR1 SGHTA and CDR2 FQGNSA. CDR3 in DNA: TGCGCCGGCAGCCCGTTCGCGGGGGGGAAGACCCAGTACTTC. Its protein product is CAGSPFAGGKTQYF.

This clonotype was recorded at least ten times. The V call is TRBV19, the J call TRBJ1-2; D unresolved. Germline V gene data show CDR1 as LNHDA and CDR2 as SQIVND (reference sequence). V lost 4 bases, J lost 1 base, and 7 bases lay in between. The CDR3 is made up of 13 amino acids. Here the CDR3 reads CASSSSINYGYTF. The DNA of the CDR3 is TGTGCCAGTAGTAGTAGCATTAACTATGGCTACACCTTC.

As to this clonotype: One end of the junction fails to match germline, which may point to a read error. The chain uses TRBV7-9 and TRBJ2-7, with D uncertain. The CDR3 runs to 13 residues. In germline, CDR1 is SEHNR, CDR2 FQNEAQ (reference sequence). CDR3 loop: CASSQEISYEQYF. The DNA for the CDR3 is TGCGCCAGCAGCCAAGAGATCTCCTACGAGCAGTACTTC.

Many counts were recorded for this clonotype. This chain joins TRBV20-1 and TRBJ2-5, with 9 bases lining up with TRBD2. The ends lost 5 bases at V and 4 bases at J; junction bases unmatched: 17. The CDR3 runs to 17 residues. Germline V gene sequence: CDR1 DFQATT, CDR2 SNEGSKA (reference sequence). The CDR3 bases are TGCAGTGCTCCCGTTTCGGTAGGGGTGACTAGCGGAGAGACCCAGTACTTC. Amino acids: CSAPVSVGVTSGETQYF.

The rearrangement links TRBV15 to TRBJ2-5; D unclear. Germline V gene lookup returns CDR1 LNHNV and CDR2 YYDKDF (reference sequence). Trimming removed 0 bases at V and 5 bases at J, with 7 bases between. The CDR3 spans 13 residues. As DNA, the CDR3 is TGTGCCACCAGCAGAGATGGTTTGGAGACCCAGTACTTC. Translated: CATSRDGLETQYF. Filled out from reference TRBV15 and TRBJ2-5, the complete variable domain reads DAMVIQNPRYQVTQFGKPVTLSCSQTLNHNVMYWYQQKSSQAPKLLFHYYDKDFNNEADTPDNFQSRRPNTSFCFLDIRSPGLGDTAMYLCATSRDGLETQYFGPGTRLLVL.

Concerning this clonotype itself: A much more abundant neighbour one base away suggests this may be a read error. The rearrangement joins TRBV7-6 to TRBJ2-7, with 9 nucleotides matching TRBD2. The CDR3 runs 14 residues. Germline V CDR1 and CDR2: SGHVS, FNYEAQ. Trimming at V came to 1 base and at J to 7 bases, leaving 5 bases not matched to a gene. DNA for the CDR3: TGTGCCAGCAGCTTAGAGCGGGGGGACTTGGAGCAGTACTTC. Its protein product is CASSLERGDLEQYF.

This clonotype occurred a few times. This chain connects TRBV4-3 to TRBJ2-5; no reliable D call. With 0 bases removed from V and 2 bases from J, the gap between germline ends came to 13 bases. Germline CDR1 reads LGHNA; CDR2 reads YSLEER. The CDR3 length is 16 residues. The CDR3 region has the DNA TGCGCCAGCAGCCAAGATCTGGGTGCCATGCAAGAGACCCAGTACTTC. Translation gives CASSQDLGAMQETQYF.

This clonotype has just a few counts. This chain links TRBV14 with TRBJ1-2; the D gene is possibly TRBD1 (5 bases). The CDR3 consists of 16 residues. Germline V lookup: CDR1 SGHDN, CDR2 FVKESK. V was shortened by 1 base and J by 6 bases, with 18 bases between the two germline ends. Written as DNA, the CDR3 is TGTGCCAGCAGCCAAGTAGGGGTCCTCTGGGACCATGGCTACACCTTC. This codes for CASSQVGVLWDHGYTF.

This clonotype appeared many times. For the CDR3, the DNA is TGCAGTGCTAGAGATTGGACAGGTGGAAACACCATATATTTT. This sequence encodes CSARDWTGGNTIYF. The chain has TRBV20-1 and TRBJ1-3; 7 bases line up with TRBD1. The CDR3 runs to 14 residues. Germline V gene sequence: CDR1 DFQATT, CDR2 SNEGSKA (reference sequence). The V and J ends lost 0 bases and 3 bases, in that order; junction bases with no gene match: 2.

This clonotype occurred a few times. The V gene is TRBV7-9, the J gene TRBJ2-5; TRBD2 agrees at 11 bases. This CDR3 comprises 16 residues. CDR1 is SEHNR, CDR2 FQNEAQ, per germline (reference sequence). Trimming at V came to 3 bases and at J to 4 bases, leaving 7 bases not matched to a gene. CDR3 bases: TGTGCCAGCAGCTTTGGACTAGCGGGCCGAGTAGAGACCCAGTACTTC. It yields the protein CASSFGLAGRVETQYF.

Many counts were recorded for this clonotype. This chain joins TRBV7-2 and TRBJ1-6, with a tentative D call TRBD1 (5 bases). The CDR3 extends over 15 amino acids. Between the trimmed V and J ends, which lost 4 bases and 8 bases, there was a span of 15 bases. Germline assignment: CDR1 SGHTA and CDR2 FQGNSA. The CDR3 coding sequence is TGTGCCAGCAGCTCGCCGGGACGTGATGATTCACCCCTCCACTTT. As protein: CASSSPGRDDSPLHF.

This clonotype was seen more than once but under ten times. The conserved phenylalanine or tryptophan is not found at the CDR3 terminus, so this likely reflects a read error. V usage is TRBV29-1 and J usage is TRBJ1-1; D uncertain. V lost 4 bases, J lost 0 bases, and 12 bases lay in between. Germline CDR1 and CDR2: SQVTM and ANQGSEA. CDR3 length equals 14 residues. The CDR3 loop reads CSVADKKLNTEAFL. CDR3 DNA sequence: TGCAGCGTTGCAGACAAAAAATTGAACACTGAAGCTTTCCTT.

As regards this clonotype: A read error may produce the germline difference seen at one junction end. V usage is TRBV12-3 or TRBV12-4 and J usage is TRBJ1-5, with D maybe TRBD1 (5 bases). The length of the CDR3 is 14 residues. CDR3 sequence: CAGSSGVIGQPQHF. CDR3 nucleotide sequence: TGTGCCGGCAGTTCGGGGGTGATAGGCCAGCCCCAGCATTTT.

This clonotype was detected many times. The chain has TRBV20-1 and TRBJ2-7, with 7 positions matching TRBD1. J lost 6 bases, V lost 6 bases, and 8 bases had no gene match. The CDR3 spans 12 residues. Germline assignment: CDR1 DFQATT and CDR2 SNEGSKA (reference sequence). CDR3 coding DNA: TGCAGTGCCCCTACTTGGACAGGCGAGCAGTACTTC. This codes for CSAPTWTGEQYF.

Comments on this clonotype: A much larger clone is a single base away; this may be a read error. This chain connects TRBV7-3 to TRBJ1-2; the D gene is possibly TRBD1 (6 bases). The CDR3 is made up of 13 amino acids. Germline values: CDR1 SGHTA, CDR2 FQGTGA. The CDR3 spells CASSKQGDYGCTF. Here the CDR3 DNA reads TGTGCCAGCAGCAAACAGGGTGACTATGGCTGCACCTTC. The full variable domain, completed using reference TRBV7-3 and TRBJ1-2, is GAGVSQTPSNKVTEKGKYVELRCDPISGHTALYWYRQSLGQGPEFLIYFQGTGAADDSGLPNDRFFAVRPEGSVSTLKIQRTERGDSAVYLCASSKQGDYGCTFGSGTRLTVV.

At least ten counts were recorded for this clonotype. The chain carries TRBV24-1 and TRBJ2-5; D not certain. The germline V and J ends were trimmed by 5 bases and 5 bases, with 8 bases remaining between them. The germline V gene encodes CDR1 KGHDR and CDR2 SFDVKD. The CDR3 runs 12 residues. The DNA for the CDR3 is TGTGCCACCAGTGCCCATACGGAGACCCAGTACTTC. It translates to CATSAHTETQYF.

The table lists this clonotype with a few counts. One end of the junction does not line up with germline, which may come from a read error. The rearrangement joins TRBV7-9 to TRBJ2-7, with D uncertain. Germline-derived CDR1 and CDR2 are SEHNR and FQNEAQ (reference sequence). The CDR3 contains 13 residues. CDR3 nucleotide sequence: TGCGCCAGCAGCCCCCCATGGGGCTACGAGCAGTACTTC. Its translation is CASSPPWGYEQYF.

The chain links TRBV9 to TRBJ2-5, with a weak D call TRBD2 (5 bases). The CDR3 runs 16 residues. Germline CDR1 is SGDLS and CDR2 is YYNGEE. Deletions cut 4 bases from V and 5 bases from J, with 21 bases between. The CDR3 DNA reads TGTGCCAGCAGCCCCTCGGGAAAAGTTTTTCGGGAGACCCAGTACTTC. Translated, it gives CASSPSGKVFRETQYF.

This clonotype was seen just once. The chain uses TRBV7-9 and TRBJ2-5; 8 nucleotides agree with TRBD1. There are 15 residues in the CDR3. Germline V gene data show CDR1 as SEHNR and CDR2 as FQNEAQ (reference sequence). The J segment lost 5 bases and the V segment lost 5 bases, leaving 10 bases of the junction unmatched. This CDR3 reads CASSPRGTGGETQYF. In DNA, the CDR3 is TGTGCCAGCAGCCCCCGGGGGACAGGTGGGGAGACCCAGTACTTC. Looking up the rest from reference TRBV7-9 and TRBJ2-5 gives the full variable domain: DTGVSQNPRHKITKRGQNVTFRCDPISEHNRLYWYRQTLGQGPEFLTYFQNEAQLEKSRLLSDRFSAERPKGSFSTLEIQRTEQGDSAMYLCASSPRGTGGETQYFGPGTRLLVL.

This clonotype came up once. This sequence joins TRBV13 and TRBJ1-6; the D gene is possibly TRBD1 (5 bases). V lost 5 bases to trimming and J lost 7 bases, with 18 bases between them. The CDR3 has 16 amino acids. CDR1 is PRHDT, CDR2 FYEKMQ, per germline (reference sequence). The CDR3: CASSPSSGLPNSPLHF. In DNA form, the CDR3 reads TGTGCCAGCAGCCCTAGCTCGGGACTGCCAAATTCACCCCTCCACTTT.

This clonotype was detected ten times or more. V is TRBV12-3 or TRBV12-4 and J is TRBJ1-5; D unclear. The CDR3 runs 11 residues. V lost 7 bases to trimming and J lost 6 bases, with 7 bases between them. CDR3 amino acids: CASTSGQPQHF. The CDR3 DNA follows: TGTGCCAGCACCTCAGGTCAGCCCCAGCATTTT.

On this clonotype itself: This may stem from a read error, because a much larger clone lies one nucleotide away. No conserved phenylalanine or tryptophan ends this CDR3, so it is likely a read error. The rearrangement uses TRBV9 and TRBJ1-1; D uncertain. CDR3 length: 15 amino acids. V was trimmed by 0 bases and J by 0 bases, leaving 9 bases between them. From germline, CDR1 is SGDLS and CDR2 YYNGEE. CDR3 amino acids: CASSVAGQVNTEAFI. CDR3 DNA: TGTGCCAGCAGCGTAGCTGGGCAGGTGAACACTGAAGCTTTCATT.

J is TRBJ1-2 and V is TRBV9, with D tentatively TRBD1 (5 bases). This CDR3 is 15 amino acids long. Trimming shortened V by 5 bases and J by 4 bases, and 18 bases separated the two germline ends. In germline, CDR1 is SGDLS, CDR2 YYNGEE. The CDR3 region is CASSFLVYQGYGYTF. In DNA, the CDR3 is TGTGCCAGCAGTTTTTTGGTGTATCAGGGCTATGGCTACACCTTC.

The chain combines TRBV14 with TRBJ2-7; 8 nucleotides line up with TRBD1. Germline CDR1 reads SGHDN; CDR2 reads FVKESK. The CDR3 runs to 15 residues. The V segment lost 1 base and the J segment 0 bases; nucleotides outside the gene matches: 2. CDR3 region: CASSQGQGISYEQYF. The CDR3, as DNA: TGTGCCAGCAGCCAAGGACAGGGGATCTCCTACGAGCAGTACTTC.

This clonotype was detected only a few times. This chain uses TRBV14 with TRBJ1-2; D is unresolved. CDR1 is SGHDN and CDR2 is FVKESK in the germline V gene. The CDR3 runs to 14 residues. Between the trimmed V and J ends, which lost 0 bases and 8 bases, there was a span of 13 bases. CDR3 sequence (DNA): TGTGCCAGCAGCCAAGATCTGGCGGGCCAAGGCTACACCTTC. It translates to CASSQDLAGQGYTF. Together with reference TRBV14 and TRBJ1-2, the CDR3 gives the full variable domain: EAGVTQFPSHSVIEKGQTVTLRCDPISGHDNLYWYRRVMGKEIKFLLHFVKESKQDESGMPNNRFLAERTGGTYSTLKVQPAELEDSGVYFCASSQDLAGQGYTFGSGTRLTVV.

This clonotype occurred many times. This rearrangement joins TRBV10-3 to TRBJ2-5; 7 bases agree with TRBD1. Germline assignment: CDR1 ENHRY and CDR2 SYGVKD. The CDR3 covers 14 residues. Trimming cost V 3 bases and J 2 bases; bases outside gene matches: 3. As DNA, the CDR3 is TGTGCCATCAGTGAATCGGGACAGCAAGAGACCCAGTACTTC. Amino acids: CAISESGQQETQYF.

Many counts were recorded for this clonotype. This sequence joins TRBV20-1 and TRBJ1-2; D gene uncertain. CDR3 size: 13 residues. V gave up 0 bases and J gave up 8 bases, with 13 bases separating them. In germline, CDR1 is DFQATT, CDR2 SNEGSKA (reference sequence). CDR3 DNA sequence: TGCAGTGCTAGAGATCCGAGTCCCCAGGGCTACACCTTC. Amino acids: CSARDPSPQGYTF.

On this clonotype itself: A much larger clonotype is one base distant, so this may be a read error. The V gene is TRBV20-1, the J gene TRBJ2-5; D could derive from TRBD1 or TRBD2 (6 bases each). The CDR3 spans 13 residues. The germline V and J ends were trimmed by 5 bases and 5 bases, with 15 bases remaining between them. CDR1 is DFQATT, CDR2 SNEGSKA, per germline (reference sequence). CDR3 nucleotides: TGCAGTGCTGGGGGGCCTTGGGGGGAGACCCAGTACTTC. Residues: CSAGGPWGETQYF.

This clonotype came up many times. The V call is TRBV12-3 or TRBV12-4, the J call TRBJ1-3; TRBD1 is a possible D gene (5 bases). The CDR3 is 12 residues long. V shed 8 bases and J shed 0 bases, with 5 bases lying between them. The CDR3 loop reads CASQGSGNTIYF. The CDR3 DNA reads TGTGCCAGCCAGGGCTCTGGAAACACCATATATTTT.

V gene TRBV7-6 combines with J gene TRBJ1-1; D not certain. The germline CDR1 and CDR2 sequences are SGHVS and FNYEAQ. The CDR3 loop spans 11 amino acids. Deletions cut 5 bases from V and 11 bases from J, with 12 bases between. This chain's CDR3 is CASSHRTAAFF. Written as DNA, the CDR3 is TGTGCCAGCAGCCATAGGACGGCGGCTTTCTTT.

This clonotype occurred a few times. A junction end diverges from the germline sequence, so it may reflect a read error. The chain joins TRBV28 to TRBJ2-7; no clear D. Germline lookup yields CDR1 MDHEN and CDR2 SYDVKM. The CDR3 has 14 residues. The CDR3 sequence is CASSLGLRGYKQYF. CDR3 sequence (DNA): TGTGCCAGCAGTTTAGGGCTTCGTGGCTACAAGCAGTACTTC.

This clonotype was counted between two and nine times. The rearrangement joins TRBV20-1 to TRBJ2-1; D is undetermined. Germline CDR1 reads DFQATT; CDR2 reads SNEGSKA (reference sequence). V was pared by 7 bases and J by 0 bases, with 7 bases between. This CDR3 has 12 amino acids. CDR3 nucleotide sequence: TGCAGTGTTGAGGTCTCCTACAATGAGCAGTTCTTC. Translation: CSVEVSYNEQFF.